This T cell receptor (beta chain) comes out of a study of blood T cell repertoires in COVID-19. Study processing details: The authors estimated nucleated cell counts from reference gene primer amplification. Some clones are missing from TCRdb's copy, which holds only in-frame ones; the method was immunoSEQ multiplex PCR. The DNA gave D and trimming, while V, J and clone size come from that table. The repertoire holds 230,000 or so clones, 75% to 85% seen once, with approximately 1.3% in the top ten. CDR3 length: 11 residues. Trimming removed 5 bases at V and 8 bases at J, with 8 bases between. CDR1 is SGHTA and CDR2 is FQGNSA in the germline V gene.

This rearrangement joins TRBV7-2 to TRBJ2-3; D may be TRBD1 (6 bases). Sequenced material: peripheral blood. This receptor was obtained from a woman aged 40 to 55 who had recovered from COVID-19. The CDR3 DNA sequence: TGTGCCAGCAGCCCGGACAGTACGCAGTATTTT. This encodes CASSPDSTQYF.